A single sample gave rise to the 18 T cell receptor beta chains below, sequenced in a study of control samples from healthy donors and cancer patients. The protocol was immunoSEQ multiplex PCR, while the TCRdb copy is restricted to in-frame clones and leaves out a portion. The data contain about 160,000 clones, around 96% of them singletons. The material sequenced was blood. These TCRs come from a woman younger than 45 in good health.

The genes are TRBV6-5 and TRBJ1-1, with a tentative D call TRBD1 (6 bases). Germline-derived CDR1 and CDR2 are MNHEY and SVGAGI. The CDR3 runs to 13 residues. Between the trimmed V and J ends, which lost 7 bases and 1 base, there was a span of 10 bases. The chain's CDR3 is CASMVRGNTEAFF. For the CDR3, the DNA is TGTGCCAGCATGGTCAGGGGGAACACTGAAGCTTTCTTT.

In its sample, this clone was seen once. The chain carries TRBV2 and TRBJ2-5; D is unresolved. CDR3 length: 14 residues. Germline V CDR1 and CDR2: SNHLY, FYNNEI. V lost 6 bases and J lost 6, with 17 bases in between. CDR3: CASRLRSRMQTQYF. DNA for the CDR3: TGTGCCAGCAGACTTAGATCCCGTATGCAGACCCAGTACTTC.

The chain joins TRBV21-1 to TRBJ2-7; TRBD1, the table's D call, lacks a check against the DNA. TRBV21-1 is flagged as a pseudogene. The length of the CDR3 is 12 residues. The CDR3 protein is CASSKDTYEQYF. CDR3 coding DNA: TGTGCCAGCAGCAAAGACACCTACGAGCAGTACTTC.

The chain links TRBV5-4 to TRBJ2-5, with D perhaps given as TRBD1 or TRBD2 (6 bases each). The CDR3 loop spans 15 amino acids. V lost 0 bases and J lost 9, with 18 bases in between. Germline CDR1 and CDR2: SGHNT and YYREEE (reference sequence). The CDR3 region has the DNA TGTGCCAGCAGCTTGGAGCTTGGAGGGTCAGGGGCCCAGTACTTC. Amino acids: CASSLELGGSGAQYF.

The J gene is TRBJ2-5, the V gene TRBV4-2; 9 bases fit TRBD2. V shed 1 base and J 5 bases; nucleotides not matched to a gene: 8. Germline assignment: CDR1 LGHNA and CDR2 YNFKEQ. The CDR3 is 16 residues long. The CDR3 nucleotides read TGTGCCAGCAGCCAAGCGGAAGCGGGGGGAAGCGAGACCCAGTACTTC. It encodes CASSQAEAGGSETQYF.

The CDR3 nucleotides read TGTGAATCTAGGGGGCGACCCCCCTACGAGCAGTACTTC. Amino acids: CESRGRPPYEQYF. This chain joins TRBV28 and TRBJ2-7; TRBD1 aligns across 7 bases. The V gene's germline CDR1 is MDHEN and CDR2 SYDVKM. This CDR3 has 13 residues.

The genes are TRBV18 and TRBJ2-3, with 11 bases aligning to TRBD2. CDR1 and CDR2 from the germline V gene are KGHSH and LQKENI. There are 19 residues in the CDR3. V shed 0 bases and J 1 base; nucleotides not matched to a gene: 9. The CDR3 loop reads CASSPPQLAGARGTDTQYF. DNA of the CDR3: TGTGCCAGCTCACCACCTCAACTAGCGGGAGCCAGGGGCACAGATACGCAGTATTTT.

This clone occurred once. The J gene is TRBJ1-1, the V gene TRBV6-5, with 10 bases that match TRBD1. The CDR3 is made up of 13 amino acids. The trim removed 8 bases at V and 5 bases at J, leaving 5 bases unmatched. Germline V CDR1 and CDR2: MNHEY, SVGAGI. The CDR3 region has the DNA TGTGCCAGCCTTAGGACAGGGGGGACTGAAGCTTTCTTT. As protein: CASLRTGGTEAFF.

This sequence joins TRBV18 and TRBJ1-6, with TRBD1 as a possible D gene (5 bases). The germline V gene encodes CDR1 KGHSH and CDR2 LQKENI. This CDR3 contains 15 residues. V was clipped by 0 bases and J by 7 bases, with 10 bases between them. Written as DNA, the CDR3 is TGTGCCAGCTCACCACCGGGGCAGTTCAATTCACCCCTCCACTTT. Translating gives CASSPPGQFNSPLHF. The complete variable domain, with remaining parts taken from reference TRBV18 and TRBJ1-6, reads NAGVMQNPRHLVRRRGQEARLRCSPMKGHSHVYWYRQLPEEGLKFMVYLQKENIIDESGMPKERFSAEFPKEGPSILRIQQVVRGDSAAYFCASSPPGQFNSPLHFGNGTRLTVT.

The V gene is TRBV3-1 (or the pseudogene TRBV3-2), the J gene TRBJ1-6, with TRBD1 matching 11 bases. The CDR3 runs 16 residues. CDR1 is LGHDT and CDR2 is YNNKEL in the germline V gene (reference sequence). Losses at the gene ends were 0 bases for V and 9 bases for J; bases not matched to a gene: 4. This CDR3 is CASSQERTGGGSPLHF. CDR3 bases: TGTGCCAGCAGCCAAGAGCGGACAGGGGGCGGTTCACCCCTCCACTTT.

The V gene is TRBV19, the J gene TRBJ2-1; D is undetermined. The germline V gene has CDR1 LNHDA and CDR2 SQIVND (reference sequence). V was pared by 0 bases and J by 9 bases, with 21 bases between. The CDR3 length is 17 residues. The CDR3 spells CASSIDFVGGRKREQFF. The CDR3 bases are TGTGCCAGTAGTATAGATTTTGTCGGTGGCAGGAAACGTGAGCAGTTCTTC.

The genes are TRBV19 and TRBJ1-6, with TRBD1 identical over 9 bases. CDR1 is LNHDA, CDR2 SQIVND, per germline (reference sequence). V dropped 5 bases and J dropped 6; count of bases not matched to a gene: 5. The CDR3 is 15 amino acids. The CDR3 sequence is CASSSGTGINSPLHF. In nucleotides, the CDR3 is TGTGCCAGTAGTTCCGGGACAGGGATTAATTCACCCCTCCACTTT.

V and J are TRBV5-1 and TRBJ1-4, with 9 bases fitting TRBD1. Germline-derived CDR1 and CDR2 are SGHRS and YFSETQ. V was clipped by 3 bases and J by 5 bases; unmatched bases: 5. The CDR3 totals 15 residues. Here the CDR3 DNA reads TGCGCCAGCAGCTCCGGGACAGGGCTGAATGAAAAACTGTTTTTT. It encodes CASSSGTGLNEKLFF. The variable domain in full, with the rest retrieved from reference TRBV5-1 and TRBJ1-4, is KAGVTQTPRYLIKTRGQQVTLSCSPISGHRSVSWYQQTPGQGLQFLFEYFSETQRNKGNFPGRFSGRQFSNSRSEMNVSTLELGDSALYLCASSSGTGLNEKLFFGSGTQLSVL.

The CDR3 sequence: CAISEPYRRSSGNTIYF. CDR3 DNA: TGTGCCATCAGTGAGCCCTATAGGAGAAGCTCTGGAAACACCATATATTTT. This chain links TRBV10-3 with TRBJ1-3; D gene uncertain. Germline CDR1 ENHRY, CDR2 SYGVKD. The CDR3 length is 17 residues. Trimming left V 2 bases short and J 0 bases short, with 14 bases between.

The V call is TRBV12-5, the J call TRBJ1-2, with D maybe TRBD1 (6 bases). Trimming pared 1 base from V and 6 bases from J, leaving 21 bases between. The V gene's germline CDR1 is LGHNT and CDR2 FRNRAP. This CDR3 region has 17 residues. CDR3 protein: CASGLDQGVSGANGYTF. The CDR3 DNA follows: TGTGCTAGTGGTTTGGACCAAGGGGTCTCAGGGGCCAATGGCTACACCTTC. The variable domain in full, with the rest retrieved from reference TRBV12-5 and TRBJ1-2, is DARVTQTPRHKVTEMGQEVTMRCQPILGHNTVFWYRQTMMQGLELLAYFRNRAPLDDSGMPKDRFSAEMPDATLATLKIQPSEPRDSAVYFCASGLDQGVSGANGYTFGSGTRLTVV.

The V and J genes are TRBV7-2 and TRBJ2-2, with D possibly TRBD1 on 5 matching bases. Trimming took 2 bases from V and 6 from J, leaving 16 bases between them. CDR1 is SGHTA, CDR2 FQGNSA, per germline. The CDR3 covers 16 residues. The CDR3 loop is CASSLSYSGYAGELFF. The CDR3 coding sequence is TGTGCCAGCAGCTTAAGCTATTCAGGGTATGCCGGGGAGCTGTTTTTT.

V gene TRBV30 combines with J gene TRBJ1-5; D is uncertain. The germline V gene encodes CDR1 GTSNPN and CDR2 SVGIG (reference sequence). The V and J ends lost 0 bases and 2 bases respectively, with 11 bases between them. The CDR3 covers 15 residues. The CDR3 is CAWSVDHGGNQPQHF. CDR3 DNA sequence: TGTGCCTGGAGTGTTGACCACGGTGGCAATCAGCCCCAGCATTTT.

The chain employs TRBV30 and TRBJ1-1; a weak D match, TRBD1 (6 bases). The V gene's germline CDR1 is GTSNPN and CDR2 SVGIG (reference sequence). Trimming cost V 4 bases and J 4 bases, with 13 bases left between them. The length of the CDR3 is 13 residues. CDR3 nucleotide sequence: TGTGCCTGGAACAGGGATCCGGGCACTGAAGCTTTCTTT. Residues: CAWNRDPGTEAFF.